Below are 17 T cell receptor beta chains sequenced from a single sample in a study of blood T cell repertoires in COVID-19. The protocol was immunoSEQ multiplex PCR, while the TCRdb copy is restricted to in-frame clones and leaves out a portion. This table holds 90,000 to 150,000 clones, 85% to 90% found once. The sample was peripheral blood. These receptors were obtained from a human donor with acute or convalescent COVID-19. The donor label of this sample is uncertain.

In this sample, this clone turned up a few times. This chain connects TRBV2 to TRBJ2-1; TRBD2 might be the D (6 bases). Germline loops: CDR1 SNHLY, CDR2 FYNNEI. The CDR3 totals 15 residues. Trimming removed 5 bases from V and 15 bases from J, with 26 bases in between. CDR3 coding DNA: TGTGCCAGCAGTCTGGGACTTACCGAAACTAATGAGTTGTTCTTC. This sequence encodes CASSLGLTETNELFF.

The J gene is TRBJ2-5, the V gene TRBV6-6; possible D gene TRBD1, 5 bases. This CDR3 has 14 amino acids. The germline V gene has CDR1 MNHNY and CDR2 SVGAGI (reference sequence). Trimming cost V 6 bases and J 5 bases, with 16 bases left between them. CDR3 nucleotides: TGTGCCAGCAGGGGCAGGGTACCAACGGAGACCCAGTACTTC. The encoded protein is CASRGRVPTETQYF.

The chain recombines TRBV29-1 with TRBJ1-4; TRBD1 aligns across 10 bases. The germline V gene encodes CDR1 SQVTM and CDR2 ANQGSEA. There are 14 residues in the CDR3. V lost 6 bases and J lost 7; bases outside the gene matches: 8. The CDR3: CSVRETGGGEKLFF. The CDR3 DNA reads TGCAGCGTGAGGGAGACAGGGGGCGGTGAAAAACTGTTTTTT.

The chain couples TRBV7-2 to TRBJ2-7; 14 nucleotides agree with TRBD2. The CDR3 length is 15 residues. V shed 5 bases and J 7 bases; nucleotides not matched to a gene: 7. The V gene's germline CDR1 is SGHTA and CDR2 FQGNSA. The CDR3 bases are TGTGCCAGCAGCGCGGGACTAGCGGGAGAAGGGGAGCAGTACTTC. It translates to CASSAGLAGEGEQYF. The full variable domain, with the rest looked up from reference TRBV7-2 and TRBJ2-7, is GAGVSQSPSNKVTEKGKDVELRCDPISGHTALYWYRQSLGQGLEFLIYFQGNSAPDKSGLPSDRFSAERTGGSVSTLTIQRTQQEDSAVYLCASSAGLAGEGEQYFGPGTRLTVT.

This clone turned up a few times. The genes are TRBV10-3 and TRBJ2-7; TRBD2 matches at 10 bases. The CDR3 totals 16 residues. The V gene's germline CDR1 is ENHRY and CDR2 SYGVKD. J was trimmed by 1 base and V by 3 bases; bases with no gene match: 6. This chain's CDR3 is CAISEKETSGSYEQYF. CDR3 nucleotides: TGTGCCATCAGTGAAAAAGAGACTAGCGGGTCCTACGAGCAGTACTTC.

This chain's CDR3 is CATSRERGPSYNEQFF. The DNA of the CDR3 is TGTGCCACCAGCAGGGAGAGGGGGCCATCCTACAATGAGCAGTTCTTC. The chain recombines TRBV15 with TRBJ2-1; TRBD1 aligns across 7 bases. The V segment lost 3 bases and the J segment 1 base; nucleotides outside the gene matches: 6. Germline V CDR1 and CDR2: LNHNV, YYDKDF (reference sequence). The CDR3 is 16 residues long.

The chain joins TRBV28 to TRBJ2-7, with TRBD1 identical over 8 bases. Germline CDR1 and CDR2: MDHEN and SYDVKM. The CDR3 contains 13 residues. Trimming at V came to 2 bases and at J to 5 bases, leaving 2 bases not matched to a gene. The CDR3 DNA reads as TGTGCCAGCAGTTTACAGGGGGCGAACGAGCAGTACTTC. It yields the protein CASSLQGANEQYF. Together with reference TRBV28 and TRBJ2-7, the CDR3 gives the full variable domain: DVKVTQSSRYLVKRTGEKVFLECVQDMDHENMFWYRQDPGLGLRLIYFSYDVKMKEKGDIPEGYSVSREKKERFSLILESASTNQTSMYLCASSLQGANEQYFGPGTRLTVT.

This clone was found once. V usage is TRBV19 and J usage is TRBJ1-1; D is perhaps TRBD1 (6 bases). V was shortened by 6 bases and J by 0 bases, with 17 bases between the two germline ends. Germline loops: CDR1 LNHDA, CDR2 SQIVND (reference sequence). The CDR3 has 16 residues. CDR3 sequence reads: CASRRTGITLNTEAFF. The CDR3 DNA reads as TGTGCCAGTAGGAGAACAGGGATAACCTTGAACACTGAAGCTTTCTTT. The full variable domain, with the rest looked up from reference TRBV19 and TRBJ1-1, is DGGITQSPKYLFRKEGQNVTLSCEQNLNHDAMYWYRQDPGQGLRLIYYSQIVNDFQKGDIAEGYSVSREKKESFPLTVTSAQKNPTAFYLCASRRTGITLNTEAFFGQGTRLTVV.

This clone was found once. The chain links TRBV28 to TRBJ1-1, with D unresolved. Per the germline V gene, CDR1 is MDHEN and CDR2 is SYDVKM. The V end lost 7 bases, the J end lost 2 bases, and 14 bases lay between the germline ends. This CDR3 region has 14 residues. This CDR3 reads CASTLQSLNTEAFF. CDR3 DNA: TGTGCCAGCACCCTACAGTCCCTTAACACTGAAGCTTTCTTT.

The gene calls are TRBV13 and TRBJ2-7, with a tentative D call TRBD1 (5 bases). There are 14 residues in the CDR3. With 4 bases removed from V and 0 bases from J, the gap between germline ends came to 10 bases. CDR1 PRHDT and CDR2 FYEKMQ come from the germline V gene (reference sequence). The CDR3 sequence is CASSSDSYSYEQYF. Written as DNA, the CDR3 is TGTGCCAGCAGCTCAGACAGCTACTCCTACGAGCAGTACTTC.

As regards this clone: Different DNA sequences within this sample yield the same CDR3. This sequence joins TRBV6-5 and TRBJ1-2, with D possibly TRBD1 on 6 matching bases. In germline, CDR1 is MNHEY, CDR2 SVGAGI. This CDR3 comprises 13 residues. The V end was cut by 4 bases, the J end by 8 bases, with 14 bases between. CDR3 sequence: CASSLTQGQGYTF. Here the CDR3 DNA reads TGTGCCAGCAGTTTAACCCAGGGGCAAGGCTACACCTTC.

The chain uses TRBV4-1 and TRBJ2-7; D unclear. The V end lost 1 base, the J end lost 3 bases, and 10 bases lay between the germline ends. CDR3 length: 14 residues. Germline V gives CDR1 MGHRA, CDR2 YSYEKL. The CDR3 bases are TGCGCCAGCAGCCAAGCTTTCTTCGTCTACGAGCAGTACTTC. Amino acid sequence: CASSQAFFVYEQYF.

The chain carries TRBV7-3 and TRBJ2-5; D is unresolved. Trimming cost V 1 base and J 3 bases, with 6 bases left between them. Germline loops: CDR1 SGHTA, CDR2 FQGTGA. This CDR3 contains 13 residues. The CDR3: CASSLSREETQYF. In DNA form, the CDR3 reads TGTGCCAGCAGCTTAAGTAGAGAAGAGACCCAGTACTTC.

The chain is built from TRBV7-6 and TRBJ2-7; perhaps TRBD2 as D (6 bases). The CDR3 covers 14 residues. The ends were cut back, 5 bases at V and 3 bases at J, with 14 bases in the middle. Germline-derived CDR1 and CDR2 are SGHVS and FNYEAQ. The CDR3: CASSRSGGVYEQYF. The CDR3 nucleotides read TGTGCCAGCAGCCGTAGCGGAGGGGTCTACGAGCAGTACTTC.

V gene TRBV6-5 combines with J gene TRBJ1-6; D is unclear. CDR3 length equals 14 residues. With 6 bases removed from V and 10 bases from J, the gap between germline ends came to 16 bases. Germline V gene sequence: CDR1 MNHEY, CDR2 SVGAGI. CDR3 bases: TGTGCCAGCAGCTCCGAATACCGTGGCTCACCCCTCCACTTT. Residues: CASSSEYRGSPLHF.

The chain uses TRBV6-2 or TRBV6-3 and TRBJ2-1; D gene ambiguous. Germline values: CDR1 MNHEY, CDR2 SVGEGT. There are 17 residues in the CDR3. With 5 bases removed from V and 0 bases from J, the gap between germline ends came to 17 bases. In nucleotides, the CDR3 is TGTGCCAGCAGTACAGAATCCCCCTCCCACTCCTACAATGAGCAGTTCTTC. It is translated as CASSTESPSHSYNEQFF.

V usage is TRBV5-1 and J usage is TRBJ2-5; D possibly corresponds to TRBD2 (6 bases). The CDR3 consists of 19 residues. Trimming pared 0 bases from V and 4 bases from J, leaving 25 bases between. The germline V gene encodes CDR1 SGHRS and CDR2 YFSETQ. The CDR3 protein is CASSLDGGVLAHAGETQYF. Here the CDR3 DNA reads TGCGCCAGCAGCTTGGATGGGGGAGTGCTAGCGCATGCTGGAGAGACCCAGTACTTC.